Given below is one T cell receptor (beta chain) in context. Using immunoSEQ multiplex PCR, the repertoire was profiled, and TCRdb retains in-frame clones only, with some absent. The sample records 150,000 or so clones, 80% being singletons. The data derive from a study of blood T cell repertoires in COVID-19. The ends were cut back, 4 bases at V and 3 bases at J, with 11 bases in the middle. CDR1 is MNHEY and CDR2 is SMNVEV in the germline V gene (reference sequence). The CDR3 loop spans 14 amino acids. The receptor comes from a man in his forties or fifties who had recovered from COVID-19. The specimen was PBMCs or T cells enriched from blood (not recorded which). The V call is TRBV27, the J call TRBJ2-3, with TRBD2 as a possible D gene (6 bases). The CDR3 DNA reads TGTGCCAGCAGTTCCGCGGGGTGGACAGATACGCAGTATTTT. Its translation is CASSSAGWTDTQYF.